The 3 T cell receptor beta chains below were found in one sample sequenced in a study of CD8 T cells in Susac syndrome. The authors reverse transcribed roughly 0.5 to 1 ug RNA with random hexamers. TCRdb analysed the immunoSEQ multiplex PCR reads with MiXCR anew, one entry per CDR3 protein. This sample yields about 440,000 distinct CDR3 sequences, of which approximately 89% are seen a single time; approximately 0.12% belongs to the top ten. The sample was CD8+ T cells from PBMCs. These receptor sequences come from a human donor with multiple sclerosis.

This chain joins TRBV27 and TRBJ2-1, with TRBD1 matching 9 bases. Looked up from germline, CDR1 is MNHEY and CDR2 is SMNVEV (reference sequence). The V gene end was trimmed by 5 bases and the J gene end by 5 bases; junction bases not matched to a gene: 10. This CDR3 has 16 residues. The CDR3, as DNA: TGTGCCAGCAGTGTGGGGGACAGGGAATATAACAATGAGCAGTTCTTC. It specifies CASSVGDREYNNEQFF.

The V call is TRBV9, the J call TRBJ2-2; 10 bases line up with TRBD1. CDR1 and CDR2 (germline): SGDLS, YYNGEE. The CDR3 length is 16 residues. The J segment lost 2 bases and the V segment lost 3 bases, leaving 4 bases of the junction unmatched. DNA of the CDR3: TGTGCCAGCAGCGAAGGACAGGGGGTTAACACCGGGGAGCTGTTTTTT. Translated, it gives CASSEGQGVNTGELFF.

The CDR3 sequence is CSGAWERYEQYF. The DNA of the CDR3 is TGCAGCGGGGCCTGGGAGAGGTACGAGCAGTACTTC. This chain connects TRBV29-1 to TRBJ2-7; possibly TRBD2 for D (5 bases). CDR1 is SQVTM, CDR2 ANQGSEA, per germline. V lost 7 bases to trimming and J lost 4 bases, with 14 bases between them. CDR3 length: 12 amino acids.